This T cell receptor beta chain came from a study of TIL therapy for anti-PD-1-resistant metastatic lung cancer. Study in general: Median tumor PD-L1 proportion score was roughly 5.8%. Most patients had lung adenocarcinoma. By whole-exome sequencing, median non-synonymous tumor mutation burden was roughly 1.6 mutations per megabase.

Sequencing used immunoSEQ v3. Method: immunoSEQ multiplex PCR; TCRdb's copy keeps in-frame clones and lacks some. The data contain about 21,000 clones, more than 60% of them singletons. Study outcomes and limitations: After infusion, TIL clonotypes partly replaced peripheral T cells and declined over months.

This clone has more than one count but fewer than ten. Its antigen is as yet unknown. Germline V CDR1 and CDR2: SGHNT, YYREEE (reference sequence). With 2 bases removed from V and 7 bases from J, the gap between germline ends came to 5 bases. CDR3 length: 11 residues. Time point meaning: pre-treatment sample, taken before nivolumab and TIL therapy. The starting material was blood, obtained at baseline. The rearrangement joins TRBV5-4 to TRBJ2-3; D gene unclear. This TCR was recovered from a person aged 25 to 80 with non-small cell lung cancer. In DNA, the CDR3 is TGTGCCAGCAGCTTCGAACATACGCAGTATTTT. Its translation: CASSFEHTQYF.